These T cell receptor beta chains were read from a single sample in a study of early T cells in non-severe SARS-CoV-2 infection. TCRdb recomputed calls from the 5' RACE reads with MiXCR, one row per CDR3 protein. Of 50,000 to 60,000 distinct CDR3 sequences in the sample, about 6.4% were seen once. The starting material was whole blood, obtained at baseline. These receptors all stem from an adult who was a healthcare worker with PCR-confirmed SARS-CoV-2 infection or an uninfected control (not recorded which). CDR3s include the opening cysteine and the closing phenylalanine or tryptophan. D genes are given only for firm matches. Rows give clone size only sometimes, using once, few, many, or a class for an expanded clone.

TRBV7-8	TRBJ2-3	.	.	TGTGCCAGCAGCCATTCTTTAGGGGGGGCAATAACCAATACGCAGTATTTT	CASSHSLGGAITNTQYF
TRBV5-1	TRBJ1-1	.	.	TGCGCCAGCAGCTTGGCCTCTTTGGAAGTCCCTCCTTTGAACACTGAAGCTTTCTTT	CASSLASLEVPPLNTEAFF
TRBV5-1	TRBJ2-3	many	.	TGCGCCAGCAGCTTGGCGGGGCCGCAGTATTTT	CASSLAGPQYF
TRBV29-1	TRBJ2-3	many	.	TGCAGCGACTGGACAGCAAGCACAGATACGCAGTATTTT	CSDWTASTDTQYF
TRBV4-3	TRBJ1-4	.	.	TGCGCCAGCAGCGAGGCCTTACCTATGGGAAAACTGTTTTTT	CASSEALPMGKLFF
TRBV27	TRBJ1-1	many	.	TGTGCCAGCAGTTGGGGAGGCAACACTGAAGCTTTCTTT	CASSWGGNTEAFF
TRBV7-2	TRBJ2-7	.	.	TGTGCCAGCAGCTCCGGGGCGGGACGGAGAAGCTCCTACGAGCAGTACTTC	CASSSGAGRRSSYEQYF
TRBV4-1	TRBJ1-1	.	.	TGCGCCAGCAGCCAAACCTCCCTGTATCGGGTGAACACTGAAGCTTTCTTT	CASSQTSLYRVNTEAFF
TRBV5-1	TRBJ1-5	.	.	TGCGCCAGCAGCCCGTCTGGGGGGCGGAATCAGCCCCAGCATTTT	CASSPSGGRNQPQHF
TRBV2	TRBJ2-3	many	TRBD2	TGTGCCAGCAGGAGACAGGGGACTAGCGGGACCAAAGAGTATTTT	CASRRQGTSGTKEYF
TRBV28	TRBJ2-5	many	.	TGTGCCACCGTGAGGGGAGAGACCCAGTACTTC	CATVRGETQYF
TRBV29-1	TRBJ2-7	many	.	TGCAGCGTTGATTTGGGCGAAGGGGGCGAGCAGTACTTC	CSVDLGEGGEQYF
TRBV7-9	TRBJ1-5	.	.	TGTGCCAGCAGCCGAAGCACAGGGACCGGACGTTATAGCAATCAGCCCCAGCATTTT	CASSRSTGTGRYSNQPQHF
TRBV20-1	TRBJ1-6	many	.	TGCAGTGCTAGAGGGACAGAAAATTCACCCCTCCACTTT	CSARGTENSPLHF
TRBV2	TRBJ1-5	.	.	TGTGCCAGCAGTGAAAATCCCGGGGGGCGCAGTCAGCCCCAGCATTTT	CASSENPGGRSQPQHF
TRBV10-3	TRBJ2-1	many	.	TGTGCCATCGGAGAGGAAAGGGGGGACCCGGCCTACAGTGAGCAGTTCTTC	CAIGEERGDPAYSEQFF
TRBV6-6	TRBJ2-1	few	.	TGTGCCAGCAGATACCTATCGAGAGAGCAGTTCTTC	CASRYLSREQFF
TRBV12-3/TRBV12-4	TRBJ1-1	.	.	TGTGCCAGCACCGAGCAAGAGTTAAGCACTGAAGCTTTCTTT	CASTEQELSTEAFF
TRBV11-2	TRBJ1-2	.	.	TGTGCCAGCAGCTTAGGAGTTGGAGTAGGGGACTATGGCTACACCTTC	CASSLGVGVGDYGYTF
TRBV19	TRBJ1-2	few	.	TGTGCCAGTAGTCCCAGAGCTAACTATGGCTACACCTTC	CASSPRANYGYTF
TRBV2	TRBJ2-5	.	.	TGTGCCAGCAGTCAAAGGGTGGACCCGGTGATGAACTTC	CASSQRVDPVMNF
TRBV7-2	TRBJ1-1	many	.	TGTGCCAGCAGTTCCAGGGGAAACACTGAAGCTTTCTTT	CASSSRGNTEAFF